This T cell receptor (beta chain) was recorded in a study of persistence of HIV-infected CD4 T cells (dated by TCRdb to 2020 to 2021). Study-wide context: Suppressive ART had been received by participants for a median of about eight years. Apart from a couple of participants who underwent leukapheresis at a single time point, peripheral blood samples of up to roughly 180 mL were collected from participants at multiple time points. Anti-CD3/anti-CD28 stimulation activated a higher proportion of cells, with a lower memory fraction, than antigen stimulation. CMV- and HIV-1 Gag-responding CD4+ T cells were isolated from ART-treated individuals so that antigen-driven clonal expansion of HIV-1-infected cells could be examined. The clonality of all cells in each sorted population was assessed by TCRbeta sequencing, whereas the clonality of infected cells was assessed by proviral sequencing. For the TCR cluster analysis across participants, about 8 participants were included for CMV and about 7 participants for Gag. The study at large found these results: Only a small number of individuals took part in the study, and only a limited range of antigens was tested. A correlation was observed between TCR oligoclonality and proviral oligoclonality within the same sorted populations. Bulk TCR analyses could not be restricted to the rare CMV-responding cells that actually carried HIV-1 proviruses. Antigen-responding cells were enriched for expanded CDR3beta sequences that were degenerate, which suggests that CD4+ responses to CMV and Gag underwent convergent selection. TCRbeta richness in CMV- and Gag-responding cells was significantly lower than in anti-CD3/anti-CD28-responding cells; CMV-responding cells had higher oligoclonality than CD3/CD28-stimulated and Gag-responding cells.

The immunoSEQ hsTCRB assay version 4 in survey mode was used to sequence TCRbeta repertoires from genomic DNA. For TCRbeta sequencing, genomic DNA was diluted to roughly 9.2 ng/uL, with up to 1 ug used per sample. The paper's data handling went like this. TCRbeta data were analyzed in ImmunoSeq Analyzer 3.0, with diversity computed on productive nucleotide rearrangements. Lower-bound TCR diversity was estimated with the improved Chao index, and clonality with the Gini coefficient using the Immunarch R package. Different nucleotide rearrangements encoding the same CDR3beta amino acid sequence were counted as distinct clonotypes. Differential abundance analysis identified TCRbeta sequences significantly enriched in antigen-responding cells relative to anti-CD3/anti-CD28-activated cells. GLIPH2 grouped TCRs by predicted peptide-MHC specificity, both within each participant and across combined participant data sets. TCRdb retrieved this table from immuneACCESS and kept in-frame rearrangements only. Not all clones are present; in checked studies, unresolved V genes account for under half, and no reason is known for the remainder. D and trimming come from the DNA, and the V and J calls and clone size come from that table. In this sample the table shows approximately 44,000 clones, around 92% of which occur a single time. The biggest ten clones account for just over 1% of the sample.

The treatment or condition label on this specimen signifies: suppressive antiretroviral therapy. As a nonspecific positive control representing the CD4+ T cell repertoire, cells were stimulated with anti-CD3/anti-CD28 magnetic beads. Sorting of responding CD4+ T cells was based on upregulation of both CD40 ligand and CD69. HIV-1-infected adults in whom suppressive ART had been started during chronic infection were enrolled as participants. For at least 4 years, the participants' plasma HIV-1 RNA had been undetectable, below 50 copies/mL. To be included, a participant needed positive CMV serology and a CD4+ T cell count above 400 cells/uL. Before stimulation, PBMCs were isolated using density centrifugation and depleted of CD8+ T cells. For 18 hours, CD8-depleted PBMCs were stimulated with anti-CD28/CD49d costimulation, a CD40-blocking antibody, and enfuvirtide, which was added to prevent new infections. Cell sorting was done on a Beckman Coulter MoFlo Legacy or XDP sorter, and dead cells were excluded with propidium iodide. Genomic DNA was extracted using the QIAamp DNA Mini Kit for samples with more than one million cells and using the Quick-DNA Microprep Kit for all other samples.

Concerning this clone itself: It has no known antigen specificity. Base qualities are not provided; no much larger clone lies one nucleotide away.

The TCR comes from an adult man with HIV who was CMV-seropositive. Material: CD4+ T cells sorted from PBMCs after roughly 18-hour stimulation, obtained from a patient who received antiretroviral therapy. The cell subset or site label, read with the paper, signifies: CD40L+CD69+ CD4 T cells responding to anti-CD3/anti-CD28 beads, representing the overall repertoire.

This receptor has the CDR3 CASREGGGFGDTQYF. DNA sequence: TGTGCCAGCCGGGAGGGGGGGGGCTTCGGAGATACGCAGTATTTT. The chain links TRBV19 with TRBJ2-3; 8 central nucleotides agree with TRBD2. Here V drops 9 bases and J drops 5 bases, and the junction holds 13 bases not matched to any gene. Reading from cysteine to phenylalanine, the CDR3 counts 15 amino acids. Only the CDR3 part of the read is kept: 45 bases, read in frame from the first base. Taken from the germline V gene (reference sequence), the CDR1 and CDR2 loops are LNHDA and SQIVND.